The sequence of this T cell receptor (beta chain) was determined in a study of PD-1 blockade in classical Hodgkin lymphoma. Profiled with immunoSEQ multiplex PCR; TCRdb holds only in-frame clones, not every one. Among 25,000 to 30,000 clones, less than 85% were seen once, and the ten largest hold around 0.6%. The CDR3 has 13 residues. The germline V gene has CDR1 SGHRS and CDR2 YFSETQ. After removal of 1 base from V and 9 bases from J, the junction contained 0 bases not matched to a gene. Time point denoted: cycle 4 day 1 (C4D1), after about 6 weeks of nivolumab. No patient escaped relapse after autologous stem cell transplantation, and brentuximab vedotin exposure varied. By magnetic negative selection, CD4+ T cells were purified from thawed PBMCs.

The genes are TRBV5-1 and TRBJ2-1; 11 nucleotides line up with TRBD2. Here the sequenced sample was CD4+ T cells from blood, taken before the fourth cycle of nivolumab. The TCR comes from a human donor with classical Hodgkin lymphoma. The chain's CDR3 is CASSLLAGGEQFF. The DNA for the CDR3 is TGCGCCAGCAGCTTGCTAGCGGGAGGTGAGCAGTTCTTC.